These 32 T cell receptor beta chains share one sample of origin, sequenced in a study of cytomegalovirus exposure and HLA in healthy donors. Use of 60 Vbeta and 13 Jbeta primers characterized the PCR. The method was immunoSEQ multiplex PCR; TCRdb's version includes in-frame clones alone and lacks a portion of them. The sample contains approximately 110,000 clones, 70% to 80% of which appear only once. The sequenced sample consisted of PBMCs. These receptors all come from a man between 45 and 60 years old in good health and CMV-seronegative.

The rearrangement links TRBV7-9 to TRBJ1-2; 7 bases match TRBD1. V lost 5 bases, J lost 3 bases, and 3 bases stayed unmatched. CDR1 is SEHNR and CDR2 is FQNEAQ in the germline V gene (reference sequence). The CDR3 has 13 amino acids. The CDR3 loop is CASSQTGDYGYTF. In DNA form, the CDR3 reads TGTGCCAGCAGCCAAACAGGGGACTATGGCTACACCTTC.

The chain combines TRBV5-4 with TRBJ2-2, with TRBD1 identical over 9 bases. With 5 bases clipped from V and 7 bases from J, the junction kept 15 bases outside the gene matches. CDR3 length equals 17 residues. Germline CDR1 and CDR2: SGHNT and YYREEE (reference sequence). The CDR3 DNA reads as TGTGCCAGCAGATCCCGACCGGGACAGGGCATAGTCGGGGAGCTGTTTTTT. It is translated as CASRSRPGQGIVGELFF.

This chain connects TRBV6-1 to TRBJ1-6; 7 bases are a match to TRBD1. The CDR3 contains 20 residues. In germline, CDR1 is MNHNS, CDR2 SASEGT. V shed 3 bases, J shed 3 bases, and the junction held 17 bases outside the gene matches. CDR3 amino acids: CASSDNTGAKGGYYNSPLHF. CDR3 nucleotides: TGTGCCAGCAGTGACAATACAGGGGCTAAGGGGGGATACTATAATTCACCCCTCCACTTT.

The V gene is TRBV19, the J gene TRBJ1-5; 7 nucleotides align to TRBD1. Germline V gene data show CDR1 as LNHDA and CDR2 as SQIVND (reference sequence). CDR3 size: 14 residues. The ends lost 6 bases at V and 4 bases at J; junction bases unmatched: 6. For the CDR3, the DNA is TGTGCCAGTAGCCCCACAGGGGTTAATCAGCCCCAGCATTTT. Translated, it gives CASSPTGVNQPQHF. The full variable domain, its missing parts supplied by reference TRBV19 and TRBJ1-5, is DGGITQSPKYLFRKEGQNVTLSCEQNLNHDAMYWYRQDPGQGLRLIYYSQIVNDFQKGDIAEGYSVSREKKESFPLTVTSAQKNPTAFYLCASSPTGVNQPQHFGDGTRLSIL.

The V gene is TRBV7-8, the J gene TRBJ1-1; D may be TRBD1 (5 bases). Trimming removed 1 base at V and 5 bases at J, with 11 bases between. The CDR3 totals 14 residues. Germline V gene lookup returns CDR1 SGHVS and CDR2 FQNEAQ. This CDR3 is CASSLGRGETEAFF. The CDR3, as DNA: TGTGCCAGCAGCTTAGGGCGGGGGGAAACTGAAGCTTTCTTT.

V is TRBV6-1 and J is TRBJ1-6; TRBD1 might be the D (5 bases). Germline CDR1 MNHNS, CDR2 SASEGT. The CDR3 sequence is 14 residues long. Trimming pared 3 bases from V and 10 bases from J, leaving 13 bases between. The CDR3 spells CASSEWQGESPLHF. The CDR3 DNA reads as TGTGCCAGCAGTGAGTGGCAGGGTGAGTCACCCCTCCACTTT.

The rearrangement joins TRBV7-2 to TRBJ1-1, with TRBD1 as a possible D gene (5 bases). CDR1 is SGHTA, CDR2 FQGNSA, per germline. The CDR3 covers 13 residues. The germline V and J ends were trimmed by 7 bases and 6 bases, with 15 bases remaining between them. The CDR3 reads CASTLQGGAEAFF. CDR3 nucleotides: TGTGCCAGCACACTCCAGGGAGGTGCTGAAGCTTTCTTT.

The chain is built from TRBV9 and TRBJ1-2; D perhaps matches TRBD1 (5 bases). V shed 3 bases and J shed 4 bases, with 19 bases lying between them. The CDR3 has 16 residues. Germline V gives CDR1 SGDLS, CDR2 YYNGEE. In nucleotides, the CDR3 is TGTGCCAGCAGCGCGCCTGGGGGGAGAGGGGCCTATGGCTACACCTTC. Translating gives CASSAPGGRGAYGYTF.

This sequence joins TRBV5-1 and TRBJ1-1, with D hard to call. The CDR3 spans 13 residues. CDR1 is SGHRS, CDR2 YFSETQ, per germline. Trimming took off 5 bases at V and 1 base at J, with 9 bases between the two ends. The CDR3 DNA is TGCGCCAGCAGTAATATCGGGAACACTGAAGCTTTCTTT. Translation: CASSNIGNTEAFF.

This sequence joins TRBV7-2 and TRBJ2-5, with D perhaps TRBD2 (6 bases). Germline V gene sequence: CDR1 SGHTA, CDR2 FQGNSA. The CDR3 is made up of 14 amino acids. V shed 1 base and J shed 9 bases, with 15 bases lying between them. DNA for the CDR3: TGTGCCAGCAGCTTAGGGGAGGCCCCAGTGTCCCAGTACTTC. It specifies CASSLGEAPVSQYF.

This clone was seen more than once but under ten times. The chain couples TRBV6-5 to TRBJ1-2, with D maybe TRBD1 (5 bases). Germline CDR1 reads MNHEY; CDR2 reads SVGAGI. The CDR3 contains 13 residues. Trimming left V 4 bases short and J 5 bases short, with 11 bases between. The CDR3 region has the DNA TGTGCCAGCAGTTGGGGCCTTTTTTATGGCTACACCTTC. It encodes CASSWGLFYGYTF.

This clone was seen only a few times. Within the sample, other DNA sequences also encode this same CDR3. V gene TRBV18 combines with J gene TRBJ1-2, with 9 bases matching TRBD1. This CDR3 is built from 14 residues. Germline CDR1 reads KGHSH; CDR2 reads LQKENI. J lost 2 bases, V lost 3 bases, and 1 base had no gene match. The CDR3 bases are TGTGCCAGCTCACCTGGGACAGGGAACTATGGCTACACCTTC. It yields the protein CASSPGTGNYGYTF.

The genes are TRBV9 and TRBJ1-1; weak D call: TRBD1 (5 bases). The CDR3 loop spans 14 amino acids. Germline V gene data show CDR1 as SGDLS and CDR2 as YYNGEE. Trimming left V 0 bases short and J 6 bases short, with 12 bases between. The CDR3 nucleotides read TGTGCCAGCAGCGTAGGGGTGGTAGGGGCTGAAGCTTTCTTT. Encoded protein: CASSVGVVGAEAFF.

The chain has TRBV9 and TRBJ1-2; 7 bases are a match to TRBD1. V shed 4 bases, J shed 2 bases, and the junction held 14 bases outside the gene matches. Germline CDR1 is SGDLS and CDR2 is YYNGEE. CDR3 length: 17 amino acids. The CDR3, as DNA: TGTGCCAGCAGCTCCCCCCGGGACAGTAAGATAAACTATGGCTACACCTTC. Residues: CASSSPRDSKINYGYTF.

The V gene is TRBV5-6, the J gene TRBJ2-2; TRBD2 might be the D (5 bases). CDR3 size: 14 residues. Germline lookup yields CDR1 SGHDT and CDR2 YYEEEE. The V end lost 7 bases, the J end lost 6 bases, and 16 bases lay between the germline ends. CDR3 in amino acids: CASLRRGYPGELFF. CDR3 in DNA: TGTGCCAGCTTAAGGAGAGGGTACCCCGGGGAGCTGTTTTTT.

This rearrangement joins TRBV5-1 to TRBJ2-2; 7 bases map to TRBD1. This CDR3 has 16 residues. Per germline, CDR1 SGHRS and CDR2 YFSETQ. With 0 bases clipped from V and 6 bases from J, the junction kept 8 bases outside the gene matches. CDR3 region: CASSLVQGLASGELFF. The CDR3 DNA sequence: TGCGCCAGCAGCTTGGTACAGGGGTTGGCGTCCGGGGAGCTGTTTTTT.

About this clone itself: The junction and the germline gene differ at one end; a read error may be behind it. CDR3 nucleotide sequence: TGTTCCAGCAGCCACTCCACAGATACGCAGTATTTT. It specifies CSSSHSTDTQYF. V and J are TRBV7-9 and TRBJ2-3; D gene unclear. The CDR3 is made up of 12 amino acids. In germline, CDR1 is SEHNR, CDR2 FQNEAQ (reference sequence).

The chain joins TRBV5-4 to TRBJ1-2, with 7 bases fitting TRBD1. The V and J ends lost 0 bases and 4 bases, in that order; junction bases with no gene match: 9. The CDR3 is 16 residues long. The germline gives CDR1 SGHNT, CDR2 YYREEE (reference sequence). CDR3 sequence reads: CASSLGGPGGSYGYTF. In nucleotides, the CDR3 is TGTGCCAGCAGCTTGGGGGGTCCAGGGGGAAGCTATGGCTACACCTTC.

This chain joins TRBV19 and TRBJ2-5; 7 bases line up with TRBD2. Looked up from germline, CDR1 is LNHDA and CDR2 is SQIVND (reference sequence). This CDR3 has 14 amino acids. V shed 6 bases and J 2 bases; nucleotides not matched to a gene: 6. CDR3 residues: CASRLGGEQETQYF. The CDR3 coding sequence is TGTGCCAGTAGGCTGGGAGGGGAACAAGAGACCCAGTACTTC.

This chain uses TRBV4-2 with TRBJ2-7, with D hard to call. V lost 0 bases, J lost 2 bases, and 11 bases lay in between. CDR3 length equals 15 residues. Germline V gene sequence: CDR1 LGHNA, CDR2 YNFKEQ. The CDR3 DNA follows: TGTGCCAGCAGCCAAGATAGGAACAGAGCCTACGAGCAGTACTTC. This gives the protein CASSQDRNRAYEQYF.

This clone was picked up a small number of times. The chain has TRBV5-6 and TRBJ2-7; 7 bases are shared with TRBD1. The CDR3 spans 15 residues. Germline loops: CDR1 SGHDT, CDR2 YYEEEE. J gave up 3 bases and V 5 bases, and 11 bases lay outside the gene matches. The CDR3 protein is CASRPMDRSFYEQYF. In DNA, the CDR3 is TGTGCCAGCAGACCCATGGACAGGTCTTTCTACGAGCAGTACTTC.

This clone was counted a single time. The V gene is TRBV7-2, the J gene TRBJ2-7, with D perhaps matching TRBD2 (6 bases). The CDR3 sequence is 13 residues long. V gave up 3 bases and J gave up 5 bases, with 11 bases separating them. Germline V gene sequence: CDR1 SGHTA, CDR2 FQGNSA. Here the CDR3 DNA reads TGTGCCAGCAGCTTGGGGACTGTAAACGAGCAGTACTTC. Translating it yields CASSLGTVNEQYF.

V gene TRBV4-3 combines with J gene TRBJ2-1; 12 bases are shared with TRBD2. V lost 2 bases to trimming and J lost 12 bases; unmatched junction nucleotides: 8. This CDR3 contains 15 residues. Germline CDR1 is LGHNA and CDR2 is YSLEER. CDR3: CASSQRGLAGSVQFF. The CDR3 bases are TGCGCCAGCAGCCAAAGAGGACTAGCGGGGAGTGTGCAGTTCTTC.

The rearrangement links TRBV6-1 to TRBJ1-1, with 8 bases that match TRBD1. CDR3 size: 14 residues. Trimming at V came to 4 bases and at J to 5 bases, leaving 6 bases not matched to a gene. The germline CDR1 and CDR2 sequences are MNHNS and SASEGT. This chain's CDR3 is CASSGTGIGTEAFF. In nucleotides, the CDR3 is TGTGCCAGCAGTGGGACAGGGATAGGGACTGAAGCTTTCTTT.

The chain is built from TRBV19 and TRBJ2-7, with D possibly being TRBD1 (6 bases). Per the germline V gene, CDR1 is LNHDA and CDR2 is SQIVND (reference sequence). This CDR3 is built from 14 residues. V was shortened by 7 bases and J by 2 bases, with 15 bases between the two germline ends. CDR3 nucleotides: TGTGCCAGTACCGAGGCGGCAGGGGCCTACGAGCAGTACTTC. This codes for CASTEAAGAYEQYF.

This chain joins TRBV5-6 and TRBJ2-7; TRBD2 might be the D (6 bases). From germline, CDR1 is SGHDT and CDR2 YYEEEE. The CDR3 is 15 amino acids. With 4 bases removed from V and 4 bases from J, the gap between germline ends came to 18 bases. The CDR3 DNA follows: TGTGCCAGCAGCGGAGGGACCTCTCTCTGGTACGAGCAGTACTTC. This sequence encodes CASSGGTSLWYEQYF.

V is TRBV28 and J is TRBJ2-1, with 7 bases identical to TRBD1. This CDR3 has 14 residues. V trimming: 5 bases; J trimming: 6 bases; junction bases outside the gene matches: 7. Germline CDR1 is MDHEN and CDR2 is SYDVKM. For the CDR3, the DNA is TGTGCCAGCAGTCCCCCGGGACAGTTCAATGAGCAGTTCTTC. Encoded protein: CASSPPGQFNEQFF.

This sequence joins TRBV5-4 and TRBJ2-1; 7 nucleotides align to TRBD1. The germline V gene encodes CDR1 SGHNT and CDR2 YYREEE (reference sequence). J was trimmed by 3 bases and V by 4 bases; bases with no gene match: 7. This CDR3 is 15 amino acids long. The CDR3 sequence: CASSPEGADYNEQFF. As DNA, the CDR3 is TGTGCCAGCAGCCCCGAGGGGGCGGACTACAATGAGCAGTTCTTC.

This chain uses TRBV5-5 with TRBJ2-7; D uncertain. This CDR3 region has 15 residues. Looked up from germline, CDR1 is SGHKS and CDR2 is YYEKEE (reference sequence). The germline V and J ends were trimmed by 0 bases and 8 bases, with 18 bases remaining between them. CDR3 loop: CASSLGTADSSQQYF. The DNA for the CDR3 is TGTGCCAGCAGCTTGGGCACCGCAGACTCCTCTCAGCAGTACTTC.

The J gene is TRBJ1-5, the V gene TRBV5-1, with 10 bases that match TRBD1. The CDR3 length is 15 residues. Germline V gene sequence: CDR1 SGHRS, CDR2 YFSETQ. V dropped 4 bases and J dropped 7; count of bases not matched to a gene: 8. The CDR3 reads CASSPTTGGGQPQHF. CDR3 DNA sequence: TGCGCCAGCAGCCCCACGACAGGGGGCGGGCAGCCCCAGCATTTT.

This clone was observed a handful of times. The chain is built from TRBV5-4 and TRBJ2-5, with 13 bases lining up with TRBD2. CDR1 SGHNT and CDR2 YYREEE come from the germline V gene (reference sequence). V lost 4 bases and J lost 2; bases outside the gene matches: 2. The CDR3 spans 15 residues. CDR3 in DNA: TGTGCCAGCAGCAAACTAGCGGGGGGGCAAGAGACCCAGTACTTC. It is translated as CASSKLAGGQETQYF.

This chain uses TRBV28 with TRBJ2-5, with 9 bases identical to TRBD2. Trimming cost V 5 bases and J 5 bases; bases outside gene matches: 9. The CDR3 is 15 amino acids. In germline, CDR1 is MDHEN, CDR2 SYDVKM. CDR3 nucleotides: TGTGCCAGCAGTCTACCAGCGGGGGGCCCGGAGACCCAGTACTTC. It translates to CASSLPAGGPETQYF.